The clone carrying this T cell receptor (beta chain) appeared a single time. The antigen remains undetermined. Trimming took off 5 bases at V and 4 bases at J, with 15 bases between the two ends. The CDR3 has 14 amino acids. Germline V CDR1 and CDR2: MDHEN, SYDVKM. The data derive from a study of T cell responses to AZD1222 COVID-19 vaccine. The repertoire was sequenced with immunoSEQ multiplex PCR; TCRdb's copy has only in-frame clones and lacks some. Among some 130,000 clones listed, 70% to 90% were seen once. Broader study findings: The peak T cell response came first, and repertoires were sampled only after it.

This specimen consisted of peripheral blood, obtained 28 days after the second dose of the MenACWY control vaccine. This receptor was taken from an adult who received the MenACWY meningococcal vaccine as a control. This chain joins TRBV28 and TRBJ2-7, with a tentative D call TRBD2 (5 bases). CDR3 amino acids: CASSLQRSPYEQYF. The CDR3 DNA reads TGTGCCAGCAGTCTACAGCGGTCTCCATACGAGCAGTACTTC.